Below, 28 T cell receptor beta chains from the same sample are listed, as sequenced in a study of blood T cell repertoires in COVID-19. TCRdb keeps only in-frame clones here, not all; method: immunoSEQ multiplex PCR. The sample has around 210,000 clones, approximately 85% seen once. Input material: peripheral blood. Receptor source: a man aged 50 to 59 with COVID-19, enrolled during active disease.

The gene calls are TRBV6-5 and TRBJ2-1; D perhaps matches TRBD1 (5 bases). The germline V and J ends were trimmed by 0 bases and 6 bases, with 12 bases remaining between them. Germline CDR1 reads MNHEY; CDR2 reads SVGAGI. The CDR3 runs 15 residues. CDR3 sequence reads: CASSYSGSRVNEQFF. The CDR3 coding sequence is TGTGCCAGCAGTTACTCGGGCAGCAGGGTCAATGAGCAGTTCTTC.

This chain uses TRBV12-3 or TRBV12-4 with TRBJ2-3, with no clear D. The CDR3 runs 11 residues. The ends were cut back, 3 bases at V and 6 bases at J, with 4 bases in the middle. Here the CDR3 DNA reads TGTGCCAGCAGTTTTCTGGATACGCAGTATTTT. It is translated as CASSFLDTQYF.

V gene TRBV5-1 combines with J gene TRBJ2-7, with a tentative D call TRBD1 (5 bases). CDR1 and CDR2 (germline): SGHRS, YFSETQ. The CDR3 extends over 14 amino acids. The ends were cut back, 3 bases at V and 5 bases at J, with 15 bases in the middle. The CDR3 here is CASSSSKGSHEQYF. The CDR3 DNA is TGCGCCAGCAGCTCCTCCAAGGGGTCCCACGAGCAGTACTTC.

A few counts support this clone. DNA for the CDR3: TGTGCCAGCAGCATCGGGACAGGGATCTACGAGCAGTACTTC. Protein sequence: CASSIGTGIYEQYF. V usage is TRBV9 and J usage is TRBJ2-7; 9 bases fit TRBD1. Germline CDR1 SGDLS, CDR2 YYNGEE. CDR3 length equals 14 residues. V gave up 4 bases and J gave up 3 bases; unmatched junction bases: 5.

The V gene is TRBV24-1, the J gene TRBJ1-2; 8 bases line up with TRBD1. The CDR3 covers 14 residues. The germline gives CDR1 KGHDR, CDR2 SFDVKD. The V gene end was trimmed by 5 bases and the J gene end by 5 bases; junction bases not matched to a gene: 6. CDR3 sequence (DNA): TGTGCCACCAGTGGAAACAGGGGGACTTATGGCTACACCTTC. This encodes CATSGNRGTYGYTF.

Written as DNA, the CDR3 is TGTGCCAGCAGCACCCGAGCGGGGGGACTACAAGAGACCCAGTACTTC. Protein product: CASSTRAGGLQETQYF. This chain joins TRBV11-2 and TRBJ2-5, with 9 bases aligning to TRBD2. V was pared by 5 bases and J by 2 bases, with 9 bases of the junction left unmatched. CDR1 and CDR2 (germline): SGHAT, FQNNGV. The CDR3 is made up of 16 amino acids.

The J gene is TRBJ2-3, the V gene TRBV5-8; 11 bases match TRBD2. CDR3 size: 15 residues. In germline, CDR1 is SGHTS, CDR2 YDEGEE. The J segment lost 6 bases and the V segment lost 4 bases, leaving 7 bases of the junction unmatched. This CDR3 reads CASSPLAGGRDTQYF. DNA for the CDR3: TGTGCCAGCAGCCCCCTAGCGGGGGGCCGGGATACGCAGTATTTT.

This rearrangement joins TRBV7-2 to TRBJ2-5, with D perhaps matching TRBD1 (6 bases). The ends were cut back, 3 bases at V and 5 bases at J, with 13 bases in the middle. Germline CDR1 is SGHTA and CDR2 is FQGNSA. The CDR3 has 14 amino acids. CDR3 nucleotide sequence: TGTGCCAGCAGCTTGATTGGACAGCTGGAGACCCAGTACTTC. It yields the protein CASSLIGQLETQYF.

The chain joins TRBV3-1 (or the pseudogene TRBV3-2) to TRBJ1-1, with D possibly matching TRBD1 (5 bases). The V and J ends lost 2 bases and 0 bases respectively, with 10 bases between them. There are 15 residues in the CDR3. Germline V lookup: CDR1 LGHDT, CDR2 YNNKEL (reference sequence). The CDR3 nucleotides read TGTGCCAGCAGCCAAAAGGGGACTCTGAACACTGAAGCTTTCTTT. Protein sequence: CASSQKGTLNTEAFF.

V is TRBV27 and J is TRBJ1-4; possible D gene TRBD1, 5 bases. The CDR3 sequence is 13 residues long. Germline loops: CDR1 MNHEY, CDR2 SMNVEV (reference sequence). V lost 10 bases and J lost 0, with 9 bases in between. In DNA form, the CDR3 reads TGTGCCACCGCAGGGTCAACTAATGAAAAACTGTTTTTT. It encodes CATAGSTNEKLFF. Filled out from reference TRBV27 and TRBJ1-4, the complete variable domain reads EAQVTQNPRYLITVTGKKLTVTCSQNMNHEYMSWYRQDPGLGLRQIYYSMNVEVTDKGDVPEGYKVSRKEKRNFPLILESPSPNQTSLYFCATAGSTNEKLFFGSGTQLSVL.

The count of this clone is one. The V call is TRBV5-4, the J call TRBJ2-2; D call uncertain. From germline, CDR1 is SGHNT and CDR2 YYREEE (reference sequence). Trimming took 1 base from V and 3 from J, leaving 10 bases between them. The CDR3 is 15 residues long. The CDR3 coding sequence is TGTGCCAGCAGCTTGTCTAACCGAGACACCGGGGAGCTGTTTTTT. This encodes CASSLSNRDTGELFF.

About this clone: The same CDR3 arises from other DNA sequences in this sample as well. The chain combines TRBV9 with TRBJ1-2, with 7 positions matching TRBD1. The V segment lost 3 bases and the J segment 0 bases; nucleotides outside the gene matches: 5. Germline lookup yields CDR1 SGDLS and CDR2 YYNGEE. The CDR3 is 15 amino acids. Here the CDR3 reads CASSARTGTNYGYTF. The CDR3 DNA is TGTGCCAGCAGCGCTCGGACAGGCACTAACTATGGCTACACCTTC.

V gene TRBV19 combines with J gene TRBJ1-1, with 7 bases aligning to TRBD1. Looked up from germline, CDR1 is LNHDA and CDR2 is SQIVND (reference sequence). This CDR3 is 15 amino acids long. With 2 bases clipped from V and 0 bases from J, the junction kept 3 bases outside the gene matches. The CDR3 loop reads CASSIPGQMNTEAFF. The CDR3 nucleotides are TGTGCCAGTAGTATACCGGGACAGATGAACACTGAAGCTTTCTTT.

This clone was picked up a small number of times. V is TRBV5-6 and J is TRBJ1-2; the D is unclear. Germline V lookup: CDR1 SGHDT, CDR2 YYEEEE. V lost 5 bases to trimming and J lost 6 bases, with 11 bases between them. The CDR3 runs to 12 residues. This CDR3 reads CASSLTADGYTF. For the CDR3, the DNA is TGTGCCAGCAGTCTGACGGCGGATGGCTACACCTTC.

The genes are TRBV4-2 and TRBJ2-3, with 9 nucleotides matching TRBD2. The CDR3 covers 16 residues. The germline gives CDR1 LGHNA, CDR2 YNFKEQ. With V trimmed by 3 bases and J by 2 bases, 6 bases remained unmatched. CDR3 DNA sequence: TGTGCCAGCAGCCAGCCGCGGGGGGGTAACACAGATACGCAGTATTTT. It translates to CASSQPRGGNTDTQYF.

V gene TRBV9 combines with J gene TRBJ1-2, with 7 bases lining up with TRBD1. Germline loops: CDR1 SGDLS, CDR2 YYNGEE. This CDR3 spans 13 amino acids. J gave up 6 bases and V 0 bases, and 2 bases lay outside the gene matches. CDR3: CASSVAQGDGYTF. The CDR3 coding sequence is TGTGCCAGCAGCGTAGCGCAGGGGGATGGCTACACCTTC.

The V call is TRBV5-1, the J call TRBJ2-1; TRBD2 matches 13 bases. Germline CDR1 is SGHRS and CDR2 is YFSETQ. The CDR3 extends over 16 amino acids. Trimming took 4 bases from V and 1 from J; bases not matched to a gene: 2. CDR3 DNA: TGCGCCAGCAGCCGACTAGCGGGGGGTTCCTACAATGAGCAGTTCTTC. Its translation is CASSRLAGGSYNEQFF.

This chain uses TRBV6-2 or TRBV6-3 with TRBJ2-7; D ambiguous. The germline V gene has CDR1 MNHEY and CDR2 SVGEGT. The CDR3 covers 11 residues. Trimming took off 6 bases at V and 8 bases at J, with 11 bases between the two ends. CDR3 region: CASSSLGQQYF. The CDR3 DNA follows: TGTGCCAGCAGCTCATTGGGCCAGCAGTACTTC.

The chain uses TRBV5-1 and TRBJ1-2; D is undetermined. Trimming removed 4 bases at V and 10 bases at J, with 14 bases between. The CDR3 covers 12 residues. CDR1 is SGHRS and CDR2 is YFSETQ in the germline V gene. In DNA form, the CDR3 reads TGCGCCAGCAGCAGCGCTCTTCTACACTACACCTTC. Translated, it gives CASSSALLHYTF.

V gene TRBV21-1 combines with J gene TRBJ2-1; TRBD2, as called in the table, went unchecked against the DNA. TRBV21-1 counts as a pseudogene. The CDR3 extends over 17 amino acids. The CDR3: CASSPGLAGGIYNEQFF. CDR3 DNA: TGTGCCAGCAGCCCGGGACTAGCGGGGGGGATCTACAATGAGCAGTTCTTC.

The chain is built from TRBV5-1 and TRBJ2-7; 8 positions agree with TRBD2. Per germline, CDR1 SGHRS and CDR2 YFSETQ. The CDR3 extends over 15 amino acids. The ends lost 0 bases at V and 2 bases at J; junction bases unmatched: 4. The CDR3 sequence is CASSLEAGGPYEQYF. The DNA of the CDR3 is TGCGCCAGCAGCTTGGAGGCGGGGGGACCCTACGAGCAGTACTTC.

The chain has TRBV5-1 and TRBJ2-1, with 9 bases fitting TRBD2. V trimming: 1 base; J trimming: 7 bases; junction bases outside the gene matches: 12. This CDR3 spans 17 amino acids. Per germline, CDR1 SGHRS and CDR2 YFSETQ. CDR3 coding DNA: TGCGCCAGCAGCTTGTTGGCGGCGGGGGGGCGGGTAAATGAGCAGTTCTTC. Residues: CASSLLAAGGRVNEQFF.

V and J are TRBV18 and TRBJ1-5; D gene unclear. The V end was cut by 3 bases, the J end by 3 bases, with 12 bases between. The germline V gene has CDR1 KGHSH and CDR2 LQKENI. The CDR3 is 15 residues long. The CDR3: CASSPGIAINQPQHF. CDR3 sequence (DNA): TGTGCCAGCTCACCCGGGATCGCGATCAATCAGCCCCAGCATTTT.

The rearrangement links TRBV3-1 (or the pseudogene TRBV3-2) to TRBJ2-7; 8 bases match TRBD2. Germline-derived CDR1 and CDR2 are LGHDT and YNNKEL (reference sequence). V trimming: 4 bases; J trimming: 1 base; junction bases outside the gene matches: 6. The length of the CDR3 is 15 residues. The CDR3 reads CASSLAGGGSYEQYF. CDR3 in DNA: TGTGCCAGCAGCCTCGCTGGCGGGGGGTCCTACGAGCAGTACTTC.

The chain links TRBV11-2 to TRBJ1-3, with unresolved D. CDR3 length: 16 residues. Germline V gene data show CDR1 as SGHAT and CDR2 as FQNNGV. Trimming shortened V by 1 base and J by 2 bases, and 12 bases separated the two germline ends. The CDR3 here is CASSLVRYLPGNTIYF. The DNA for the CDR3 is TGTGCCAGCAGCTTAGTGAGGTACCTGCCTGGAAACACCATATATTTT.

This chain links TRBV28 with TRBJ1-2, with TRBD1 as a possible D gene (6 bases). Germline lookup yields CDR1 MDHEN and CDR2 SYDVKM. There are 15 residues in the CDR3. Trimming removed 4 bases at V and 2 bases at J, with 14 bases between. As DNA, the CDR3 is TGTGCCAGCAGTTCAGGGGTTGGGGGCAACTATGGCTACACCTTC. This encodes CASSSGVGGNYGYTF.

The chain is built from TRBV4-3 and TRBJ2-5, with TRBD2 matching 7 bases. Losses at the gene ends were 4 bases for V and 5 bases for J; bases not matched to a gene: 7. Per the germline V gene, CDR1 is LGHNA and CDR2 is YSLEER. The CDR3 runs 14 residues. This CDR3 reads CASSLHRRGETQYF. The CDR3 bases are TGCGCCAGCAGCCTCCACAGGCGGGGGGAGACCCAGTACTTC.

The J gene is TRBJ2-3, the V gene TRBV5-1; TRBD2 matches at 13 bases. This CDR3 spans 16 amino acids. V was pared by 3 bases and J by 2 bases, with 3 bases of the junction left unmatched. The germline V gene has CDR1 SGHRS and CDR2 YFSETQ. This chain's CDR3 is CASSSGTSGDTDTQYF. The CDR3 DNA reads TGCGCCAGCAGCTCGGGGACTAGCGGGGACACAGATACGCAGTATTTT.